The present entry profiles one T cell receptor beta chain with its context. The method was immunoSEQ multiplex PCR; TCRdb's version includes in-frame clones alone and lacks a portion of them. The sample has about 180,000 clones, around 83% seen once; the top ten hold about 7%. The data stem from a study of blood T cell repertoires in COVID-19. About the research overall: The study drew acute and convalescent COVID-19 samples from the United States, Italy and Spain. T cells, B-cell-depleted T cells, or PBMCs supplied cDNA or gDNA.

Sequences were obtained from peripheral blood. The receptor's source is a man in his fifties or sixties with active or convalescent COVID-19.

CDR3 DNA: TGTGCCAGCAGCCGGATAGGCGGCACAAGCTCCTACAATGAGCAGTTCTTC. Its translation is CASSRIGGTSSYNEQFF. V gene TRBV3-1 (or the pseudogene TRBV3-2) combines with J gene TRBJ2-1; D gene uncertain. Trimming removed 4 bases at V and 0 bases at J, with 16 bases between. Germline values: CDR1 LGHDT, CDR2 YNNKEL (reference sequence). This CDR3 spans 17 amino acids.